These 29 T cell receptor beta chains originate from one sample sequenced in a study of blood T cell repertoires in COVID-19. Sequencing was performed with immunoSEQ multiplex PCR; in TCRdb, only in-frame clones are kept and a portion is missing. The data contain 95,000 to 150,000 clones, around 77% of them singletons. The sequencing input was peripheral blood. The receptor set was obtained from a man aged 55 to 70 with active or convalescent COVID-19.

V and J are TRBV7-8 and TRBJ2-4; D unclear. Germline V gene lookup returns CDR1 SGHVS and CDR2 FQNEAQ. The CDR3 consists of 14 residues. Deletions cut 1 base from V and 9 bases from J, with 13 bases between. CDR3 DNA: TGTGCCAGCAGCTTAGAATCCGCGAACCGCATTCAGTACTTC. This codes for CASSLESANRIQYF.

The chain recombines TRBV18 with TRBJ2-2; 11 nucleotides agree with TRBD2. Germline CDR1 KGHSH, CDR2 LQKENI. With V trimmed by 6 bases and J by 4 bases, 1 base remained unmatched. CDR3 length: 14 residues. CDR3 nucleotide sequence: TGTGCCAGCTCGACTAGCGGGACCACCGGGGAGCTGTTTTTT. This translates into CASSTSGTTGELFF.

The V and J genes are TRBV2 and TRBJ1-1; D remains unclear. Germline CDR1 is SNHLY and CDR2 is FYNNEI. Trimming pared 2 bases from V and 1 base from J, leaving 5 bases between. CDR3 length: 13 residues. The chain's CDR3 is CASSELENTEAFF. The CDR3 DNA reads TGTGCCAGCAGTGAACTAGAGAACACTGAAGCTTTCTTT.

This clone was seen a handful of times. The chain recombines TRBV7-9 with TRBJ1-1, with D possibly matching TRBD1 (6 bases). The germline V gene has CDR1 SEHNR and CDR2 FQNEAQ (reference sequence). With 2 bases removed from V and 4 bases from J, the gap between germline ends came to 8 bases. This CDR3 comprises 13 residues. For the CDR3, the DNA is TGTGCCAGCAGCTTATCCAGGGGCACTGAAGCTTTCTTT. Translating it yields CASSLSRGTEAFF.

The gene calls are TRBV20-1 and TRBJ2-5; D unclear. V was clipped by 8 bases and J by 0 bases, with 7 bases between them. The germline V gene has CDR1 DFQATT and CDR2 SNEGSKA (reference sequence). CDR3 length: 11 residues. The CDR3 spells CSTQYQETQYF. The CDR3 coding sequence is TGCAGTACCCAGTACCAAGAGACCCAGTACTTC.

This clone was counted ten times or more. This CDR3 is CASSLALGRGEQYF. CDR3 sequence (DNA): TGTGCCAGCAGCTTGGCCTTAGGGAGGGGCGAGCAGTACTTC. The chain combines TRBV5-4 with TRBJ2-7; 7 nucleotides align to TRBD2. Trimming took 0 bases from V and 6 from J; bases not matched to a gene: 6. CDR1 is SGHNT, CDR2 YYREEE, per germline (reference sequence). The CDR3 has 14 residues.

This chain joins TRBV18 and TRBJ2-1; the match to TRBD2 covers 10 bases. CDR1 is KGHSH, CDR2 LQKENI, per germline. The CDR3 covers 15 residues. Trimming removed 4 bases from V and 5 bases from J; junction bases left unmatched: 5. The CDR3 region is CASSLGLASNNEQFF. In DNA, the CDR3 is TGTGCCAGCTCACTGGGACTAGCGTCAAACAATGAGCAGTTCTTC.

The CDR3 here is CASSLGDLGTDTQYF. In DNA, the CDR3 is TGTGCCAGCAGTTTAGGGGACTTAGGCACAGATACGCAGTATTTT. The chain recombines TRBV28 with TRBJ2-3; D possibly corresponds to TRBD2 (6 bases). The CDR3 runs to 15 residues. Germline CDR1 reads MDHEN; CDR2 reads SYDVKM. Trimming pared 2 bases from V and 1 base from J, leaving 10 bases between.

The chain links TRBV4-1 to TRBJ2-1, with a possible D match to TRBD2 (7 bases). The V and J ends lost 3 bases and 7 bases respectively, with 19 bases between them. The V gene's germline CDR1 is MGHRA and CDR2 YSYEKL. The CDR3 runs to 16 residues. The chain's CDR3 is CASSQGGLADPNEQFF. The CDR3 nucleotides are TGCGCCAGCAGCCAGGGGGGGCTAGCGGACCCAAATGAGCAGTTCTTC.

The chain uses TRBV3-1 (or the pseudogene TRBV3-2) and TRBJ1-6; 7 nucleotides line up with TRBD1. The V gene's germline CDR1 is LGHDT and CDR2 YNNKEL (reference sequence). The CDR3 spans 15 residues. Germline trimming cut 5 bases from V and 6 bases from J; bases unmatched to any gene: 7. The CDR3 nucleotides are TGTGCCAGCAGCACGAGGGACAGTGGTAATTCACCCCTCCACTTT. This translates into CASSTRDSGNSPLHF.

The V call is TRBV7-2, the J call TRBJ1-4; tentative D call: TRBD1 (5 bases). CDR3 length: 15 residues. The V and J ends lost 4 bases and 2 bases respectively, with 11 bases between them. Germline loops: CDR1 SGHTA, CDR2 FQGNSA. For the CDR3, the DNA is TGTGCCAGCAGCTCCGCAGGGATGACTAATGAAAAACTGTTTTTT. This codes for CASSSAGMTNEKLFF.

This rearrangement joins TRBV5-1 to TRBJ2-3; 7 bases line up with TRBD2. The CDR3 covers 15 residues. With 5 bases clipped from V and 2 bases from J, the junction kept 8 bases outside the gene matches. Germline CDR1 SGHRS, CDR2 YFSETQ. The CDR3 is CASRRSGTYTDTQYF. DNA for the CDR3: TGCGCCAGCAGAAGAAGCGGGACTTACACAGATACGCAGTATTTT.

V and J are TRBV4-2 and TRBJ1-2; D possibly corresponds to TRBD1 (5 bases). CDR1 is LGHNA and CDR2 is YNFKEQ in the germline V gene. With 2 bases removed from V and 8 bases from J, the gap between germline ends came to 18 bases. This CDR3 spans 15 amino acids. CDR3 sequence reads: CASSQNILQVRGYTF. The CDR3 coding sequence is TGTGCCAGCAGCCAAAACATCCTACAGGTGCGCGGCTACACCTTC.

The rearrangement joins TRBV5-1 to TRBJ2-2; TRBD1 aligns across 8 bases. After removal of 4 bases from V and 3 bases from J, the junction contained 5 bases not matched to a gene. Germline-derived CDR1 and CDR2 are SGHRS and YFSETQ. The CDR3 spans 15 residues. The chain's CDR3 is CASSRGQEDTGELFF. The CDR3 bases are TGCGCCAGCAGCAGGGGACAGGAGGACACCGGGGAGCTGTTTTTT.

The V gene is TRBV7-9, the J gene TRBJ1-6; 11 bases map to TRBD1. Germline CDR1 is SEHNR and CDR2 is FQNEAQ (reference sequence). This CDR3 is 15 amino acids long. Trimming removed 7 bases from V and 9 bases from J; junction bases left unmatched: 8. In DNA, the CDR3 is TGTGCCAGCAACCACCCGGACAGGGGGCTTTCACCCCTCCACTTT. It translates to CASNHPDRGLSPLHF.

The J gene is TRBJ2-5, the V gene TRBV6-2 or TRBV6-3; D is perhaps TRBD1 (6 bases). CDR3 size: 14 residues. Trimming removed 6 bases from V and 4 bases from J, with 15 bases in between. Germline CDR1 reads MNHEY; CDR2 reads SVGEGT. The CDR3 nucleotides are TGTGCCAGCAGCACTGTAAGGGGGACAGAGACCCAGTACTTC. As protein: CASSTVRGTETQYF.

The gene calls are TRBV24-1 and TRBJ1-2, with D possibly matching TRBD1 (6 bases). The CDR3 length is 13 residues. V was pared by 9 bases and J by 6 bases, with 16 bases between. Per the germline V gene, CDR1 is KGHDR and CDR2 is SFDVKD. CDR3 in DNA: TGTGCCACCTCAAACCGGGGGGCACATGGCTACACCTTC. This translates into CATSNRGAHGYTF.

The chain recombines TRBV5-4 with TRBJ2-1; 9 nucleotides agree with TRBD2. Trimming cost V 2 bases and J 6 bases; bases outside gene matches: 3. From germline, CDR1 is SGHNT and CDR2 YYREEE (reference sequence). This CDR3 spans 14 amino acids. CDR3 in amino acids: CASSFSGSRNEQFF. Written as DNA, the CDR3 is TGTGCCAGCAGCTTTAGCGGGAGTCGCAATGAGCAGTTCTTC.

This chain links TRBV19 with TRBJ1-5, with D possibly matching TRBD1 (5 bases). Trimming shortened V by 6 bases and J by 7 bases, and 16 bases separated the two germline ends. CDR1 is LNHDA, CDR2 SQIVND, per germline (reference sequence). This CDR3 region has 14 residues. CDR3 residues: CASRAQGRGQPQHF. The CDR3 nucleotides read TGTGCCAGTAGGGCCCAGGGTCGAGGACAGCCCCAGCATTTT. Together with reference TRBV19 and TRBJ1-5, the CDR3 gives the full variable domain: DGGITQSPKYLFRKEGQNVTLSCEQNLNHDAMYWYRQDPGQGLRLIYYSQIVNDFQKGDIAEGYSVSREKKESFPLTVTSAQKNPTAFYLCASRAQGRGQPQHFGDGTRLSIL.

CDR3: CASSPDRQPYNEQFF. CDR3 DNA sequence: TGTGCCAGCAGCCCTGACAGGCAACCCTACAATGAGCAGTTCTTC. V and J are TRBV9 and TRBJ2-1, with D possibly being TRBD1 (6 bases). Per the germline V gene, CDR1 is SGDLS and CDR2 is YYNGEE. The CDR3 consists of 15 residues. Trimming removed 4 bases at V and 2 bases at J, with 13 bases between.

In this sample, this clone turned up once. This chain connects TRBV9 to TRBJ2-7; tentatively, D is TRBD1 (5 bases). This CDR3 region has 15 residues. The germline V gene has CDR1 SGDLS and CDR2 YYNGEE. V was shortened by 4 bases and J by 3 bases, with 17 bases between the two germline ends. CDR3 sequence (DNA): TGTGCCAGCAGCCCCCAAGTAACCGGACACTACGAGCAGTACTTC. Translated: CASSPQVTGHYEQYF.

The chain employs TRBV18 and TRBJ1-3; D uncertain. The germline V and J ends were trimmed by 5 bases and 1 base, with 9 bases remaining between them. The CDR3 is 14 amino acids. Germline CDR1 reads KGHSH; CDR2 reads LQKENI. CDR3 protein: CASSGEGSGNTIYF. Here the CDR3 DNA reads TGTGCCAGCTCAGGCGAGGGTTCTGGAAACACCATATATTTT.

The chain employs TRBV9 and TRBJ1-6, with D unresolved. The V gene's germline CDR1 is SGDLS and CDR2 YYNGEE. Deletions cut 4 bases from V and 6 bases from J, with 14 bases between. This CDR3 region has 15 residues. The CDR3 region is CASSPRGAVNSPLHF. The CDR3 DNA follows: TGTGCCAGCAGCCCTCGGGGAGCCGTTAATTCACCCCTCCACTTT.

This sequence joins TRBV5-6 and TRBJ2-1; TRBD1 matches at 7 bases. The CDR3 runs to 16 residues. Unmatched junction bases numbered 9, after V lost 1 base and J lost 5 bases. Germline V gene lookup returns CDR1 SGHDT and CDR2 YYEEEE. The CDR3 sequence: CASSLRVGQADNEQFF. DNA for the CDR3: TGTGCCAGCAGCTTGCGAGTAGGACAGGCCGACAATGAGCAGTTCTTC.

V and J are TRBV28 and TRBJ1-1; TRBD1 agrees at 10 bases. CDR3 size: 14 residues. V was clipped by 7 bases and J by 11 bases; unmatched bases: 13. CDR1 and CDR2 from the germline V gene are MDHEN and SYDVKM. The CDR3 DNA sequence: TGTGCCAGCACCCCCCCTCCGAGACAGGGGGCCGCTTTCTTT. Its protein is CASTPPPRQGAAFF.

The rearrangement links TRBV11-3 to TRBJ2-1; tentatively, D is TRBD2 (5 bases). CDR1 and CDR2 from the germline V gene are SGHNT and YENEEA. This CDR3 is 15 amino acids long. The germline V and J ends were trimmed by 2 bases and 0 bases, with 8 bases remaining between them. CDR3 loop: CASSLHGGSYNEQFF. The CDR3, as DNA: TGTGCCAGCAGCTTACACGGAGGCTCCTACAATGAGCAGTTCTTC.

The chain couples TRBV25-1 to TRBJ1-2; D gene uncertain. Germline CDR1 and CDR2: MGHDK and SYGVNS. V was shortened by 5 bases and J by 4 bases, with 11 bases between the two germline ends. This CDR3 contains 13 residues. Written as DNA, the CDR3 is TGTGCCAGCAGTCGAGGGCGCGGCTATGGCTACACCTTC. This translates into CASSRGRGYGYTF.

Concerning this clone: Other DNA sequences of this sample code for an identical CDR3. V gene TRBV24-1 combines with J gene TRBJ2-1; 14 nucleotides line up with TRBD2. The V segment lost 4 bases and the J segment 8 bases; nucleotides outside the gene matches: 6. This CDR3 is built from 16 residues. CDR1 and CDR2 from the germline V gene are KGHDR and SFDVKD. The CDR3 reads CATSERTSGRIHEQFF. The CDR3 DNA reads TGTGCCACCAGTGAACGGACTAGCGGGAGGATCCATGAGCAGTTCTTC.

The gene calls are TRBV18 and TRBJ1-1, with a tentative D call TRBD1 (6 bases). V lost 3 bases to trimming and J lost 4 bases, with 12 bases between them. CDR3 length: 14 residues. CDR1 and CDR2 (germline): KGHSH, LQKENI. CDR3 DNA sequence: TGTGCCAGCTCACCCGCGGGGGCAGTCACTGAAGCTTTCTTT. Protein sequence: CASSPAGAVTEAFF.